Listed below are T cell receptor beta chains from one sample, sequenced in a study of radiotherapy plus CTLA-4 blockade in lung cancer. Only in-frame clones appear in the TCRdb table, and some are missing; sequencing was by immunoSEQ multiplex PCR. The profile covers 130,000 or so clones, with over 80% appearing a single time and 5.5% to 8.5% taken by the ten largest. The sample here was peripheral blood, taken from a patient treated with radiotherapy plus ipilimumab. These receptors all come from a human donor with non-small cell lung cancer that progressed on radiotherapy plus ipilimumab. The CDR3 runs from the conserved cysteine through the conserved F or W. The D gene is left open where the match is weak.

>TRBV6-1|-|TRBJ2-5|13
TGTGCCAGCAGTGAATGGTCCACGGAGACCCAGTACTTC
CASSEWSTETQYF
>TRBV10-1|TRBD2|TRBJ2-5|14
TGCGCCAGCAGAGGGTGGGAGGGCCATAAGACCCAGTACTTC
CASRGWEGHKTQYF
>TRBV11-2|-|TRBJ1-5|13
TGTGCCAGCAGCTTAGAAAGATTTCAGCCCCAGCATTTT
CASSLERFQPQHF
>TRBV5-1|-|TRBJ1-3|13
TGCGCCAGCACCAAGGATTTGGGAAACACCATATATTTT
CASTKDLGNTIYF
>TRBV9|-|TRBJ1-3|16
TGTGCCAGCAGCGTAGCGGGACACCGCTCTGGAAACACCATATATTTT
CASSVAGHRSGNTIYF
>TRBV2|TRBD2|TRBJ2-3|15
TGTGCCAGCCCGAACGAACAGCGGGAGATAGATACGCAGTATTTT
CASPNEQREIDTQYF
>TRBV4-1|-|TRBJ2-7|14
TGCGCCAGCAGCCAAGCGCGGGGGCTAAACGAGCAGTACTTC
CASSQARGLNEQYF
>TRBV15|-|TRBJ2-4|17
TGTGCCACCAGCAGGGGGGTTGGGGGGCTCCACCAAAACATTCAGTACTTC
CATSRGVGGLHQNIQYF
>TRBV27|TRBD1|TRBJ1-5|13
TGTGCCAGCAGCGACAGGGGGGATCAGCCCCAGCATTTT
CASSDRGDQPQHF
>TRBV5-1|TRBD1|TRBJ1-1|13
TGCGCCAGCCGAGGACAGGGTGGCACTGAAGCTTTCTTT
CASRGQGGTEAFF
>TRBV7-6|-|TRBJ2-7|14
TGTGCCAGCAGCTCCGGACAGAACCTCGGGGGGCAGTACTTC
CASSSGQNLGGQYF
>TRBV30|-|TRBJ2-5|13
TGTGCCTGGAGTACAGGAGAGCAAGAGACCCAGTACTTC
CAWSTGEQETQYF